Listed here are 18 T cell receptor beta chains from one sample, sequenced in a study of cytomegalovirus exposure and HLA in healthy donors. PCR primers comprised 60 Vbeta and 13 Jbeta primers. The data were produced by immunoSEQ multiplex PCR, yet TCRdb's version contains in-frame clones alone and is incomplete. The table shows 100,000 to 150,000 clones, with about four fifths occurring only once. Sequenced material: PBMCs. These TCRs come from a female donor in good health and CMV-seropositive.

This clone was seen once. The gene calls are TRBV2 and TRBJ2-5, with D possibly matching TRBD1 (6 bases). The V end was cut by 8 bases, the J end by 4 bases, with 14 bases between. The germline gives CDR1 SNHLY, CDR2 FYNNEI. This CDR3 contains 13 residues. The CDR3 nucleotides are TGTGCCAGCCAGCAGGGGCTTGCAGAGACCCAGTACTTC. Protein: CASQQGLAETQYF.

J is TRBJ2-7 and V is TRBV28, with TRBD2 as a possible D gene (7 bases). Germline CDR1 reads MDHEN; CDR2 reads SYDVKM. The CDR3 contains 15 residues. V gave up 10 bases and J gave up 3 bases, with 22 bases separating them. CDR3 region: CAITSRGLGFYEQYF. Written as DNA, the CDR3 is TGTGCCATTACCTCGCGGGGGCTCGGATTCTACGAGCAGTACTTC.

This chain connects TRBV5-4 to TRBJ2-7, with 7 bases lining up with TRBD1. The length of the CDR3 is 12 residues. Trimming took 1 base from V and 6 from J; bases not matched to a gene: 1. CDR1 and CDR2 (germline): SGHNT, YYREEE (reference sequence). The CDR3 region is CASSLRGREQYF. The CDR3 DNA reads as TGTGCCAGCAGCTTGAGGGGGCGCGAGCAGTACTTC.

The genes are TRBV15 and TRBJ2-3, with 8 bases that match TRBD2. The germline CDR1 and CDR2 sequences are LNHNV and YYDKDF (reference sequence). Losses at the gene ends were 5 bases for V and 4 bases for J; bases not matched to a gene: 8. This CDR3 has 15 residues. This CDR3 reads CATSGRTSYPDTQYF. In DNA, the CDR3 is TGTGCCACCAGCGGGCGGACTAGCTATCCAGATACGCAGTATTTT. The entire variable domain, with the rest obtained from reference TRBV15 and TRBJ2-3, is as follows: DAMVIQNPRYQVTQFGKPVTLSCSQTLNHNVMYWYQQKSSQAPKLLFHYYDKDFNNEADTPDNFQSRRPNTSFCFLDIRSPGLGDTAMYLCATSGRTSYPDTQYFGPGTRLTVL.

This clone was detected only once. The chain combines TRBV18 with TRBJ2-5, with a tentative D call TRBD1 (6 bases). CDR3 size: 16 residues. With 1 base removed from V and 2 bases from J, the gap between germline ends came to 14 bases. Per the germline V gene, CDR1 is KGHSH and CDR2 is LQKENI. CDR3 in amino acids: CASSPRTASLQETQYF. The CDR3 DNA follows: TGTGCCAGCTCACCACGGACAGCGTCTCTTCAAGAGACCCAGTACTTC.

The DNA for the CDR3 is TGTGCCAGCAGCTTGGCCGGGACAGGGGGCGCCGGGGCCAACGTCCTGACTTTC. It is translated as CASSLAGTGGAGANVLTF. V usage is TRBV7-8 and J usage is TRBJ2-6; 12 bases are shared with TRBD1. This CDR3 has 18 amino acids. Looked up from germline, CDR1 is SGHVS and CDR2 is FQNEAQ. Germline trimming cut 3 bases from V and 4 bases from J; bases unmatched to any gene: 7.

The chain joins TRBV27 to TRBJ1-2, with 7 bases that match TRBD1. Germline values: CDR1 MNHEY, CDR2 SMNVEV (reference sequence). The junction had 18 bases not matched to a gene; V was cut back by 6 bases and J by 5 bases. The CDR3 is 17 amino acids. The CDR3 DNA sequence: TGTGCCAGCAGACCCGACGAGAGGACAGGCGCCACTTATGGCTACACCTTC. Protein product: CASRPDERTGATYGYTF.

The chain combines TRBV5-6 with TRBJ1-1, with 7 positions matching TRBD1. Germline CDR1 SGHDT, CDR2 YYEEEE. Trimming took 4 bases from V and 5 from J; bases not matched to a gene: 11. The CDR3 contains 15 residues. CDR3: CASSTTGVVATEAFF. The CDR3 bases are TGTGCCAGCAGCACAACAGGGGTCGTGGCGACTGAAGCTTTCTTT.

DNA for the CDR3: TGTGCCAGCAGCTTATTAGGGACAGGGTTGAACGAGCAGTACTTC. Encoded protein: CASSLLGTGLNEQYF. V and J are TRBV11-2 and TRBJ2-7; 9 bases match TRBD1. CDR3 length equals 15 residues. Trimming took 2 bases from V and 5 from J; bases not matched to a gene: 7. CDR1 and CDR2 (germline): SGHAT, FQNNGV.

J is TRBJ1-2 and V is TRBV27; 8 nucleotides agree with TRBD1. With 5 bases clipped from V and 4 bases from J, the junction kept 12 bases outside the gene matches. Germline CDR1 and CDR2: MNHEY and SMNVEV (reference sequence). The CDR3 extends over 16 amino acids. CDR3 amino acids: CASSPSVGQGVYGYTF. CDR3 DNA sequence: TGTGCCAGCAGTCCGTCAGTTGGACAGGGTGTCTATGGCTACACCTTC.

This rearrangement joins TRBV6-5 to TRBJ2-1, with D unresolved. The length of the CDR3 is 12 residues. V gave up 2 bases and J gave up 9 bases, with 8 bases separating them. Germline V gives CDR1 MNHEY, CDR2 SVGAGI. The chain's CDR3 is CASSYGPGEQFF. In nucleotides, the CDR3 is TGTGCCAGCAGTTACGGGCCCGGTGAGCAGTTCTTC.

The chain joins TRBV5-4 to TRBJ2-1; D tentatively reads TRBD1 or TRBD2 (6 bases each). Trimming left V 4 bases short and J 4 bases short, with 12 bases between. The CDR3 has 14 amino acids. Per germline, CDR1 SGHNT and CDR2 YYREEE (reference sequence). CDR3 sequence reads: CASSVGGHYNEQFF. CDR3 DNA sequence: TGTGCCAGCAGCGTGGGGGGACATTACAATGAGCAGTTCTTC.

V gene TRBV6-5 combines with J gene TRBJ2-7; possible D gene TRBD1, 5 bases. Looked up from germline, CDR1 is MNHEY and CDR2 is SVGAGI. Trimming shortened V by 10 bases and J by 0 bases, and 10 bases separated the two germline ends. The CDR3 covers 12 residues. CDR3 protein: CATRQSSYEQYF. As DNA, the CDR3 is TGTGCCACCCGACAGAGCTCCTACGAGCAGTACTTC.

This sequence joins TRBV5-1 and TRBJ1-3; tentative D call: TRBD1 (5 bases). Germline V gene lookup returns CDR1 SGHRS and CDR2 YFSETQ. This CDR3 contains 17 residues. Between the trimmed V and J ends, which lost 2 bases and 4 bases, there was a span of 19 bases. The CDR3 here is CASSFTTTVLTGNTIYF. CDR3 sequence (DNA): TGCGCCAGCAGCTTTACGACGACAGTCCTTACAGGAAACACCATATATTTT.

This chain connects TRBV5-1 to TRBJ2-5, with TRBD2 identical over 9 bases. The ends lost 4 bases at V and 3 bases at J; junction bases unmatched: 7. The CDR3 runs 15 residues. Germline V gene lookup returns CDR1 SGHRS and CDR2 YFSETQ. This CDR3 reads CASSPLGGGEETQYF. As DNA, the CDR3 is TGCGCCAGCAGCCCCTTGGGCGGGGGGGAAGAGACCCAGTACTTC.

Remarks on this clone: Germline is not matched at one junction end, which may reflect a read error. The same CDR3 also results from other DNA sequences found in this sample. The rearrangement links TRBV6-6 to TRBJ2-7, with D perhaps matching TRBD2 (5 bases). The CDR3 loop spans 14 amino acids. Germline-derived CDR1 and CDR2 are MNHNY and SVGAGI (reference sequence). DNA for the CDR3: TGTGCTAGCAGCCGGGGATCGAGCTCCTACGAGCAGTACTTC. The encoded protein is CASSRGSSSYEQYF.

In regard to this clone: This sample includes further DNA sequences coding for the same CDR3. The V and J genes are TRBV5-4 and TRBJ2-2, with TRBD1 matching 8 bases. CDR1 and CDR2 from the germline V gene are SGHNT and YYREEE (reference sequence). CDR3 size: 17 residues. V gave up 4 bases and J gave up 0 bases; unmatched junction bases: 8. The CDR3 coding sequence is TGTGCCAGCAGCCCGACCCTGGACAGGGCGAACACCGGGGAGCTGTTTTTT. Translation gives CASSPTLDRANTGELFF.

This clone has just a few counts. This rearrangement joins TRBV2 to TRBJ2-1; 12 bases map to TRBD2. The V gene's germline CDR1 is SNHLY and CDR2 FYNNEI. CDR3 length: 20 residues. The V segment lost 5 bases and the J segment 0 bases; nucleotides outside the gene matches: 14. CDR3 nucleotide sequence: TGTGCCAGCAGTCGAGTCCCCGGGACTAGCGGGTCGAGCTCCTACAATGAGCAGTTCTTC. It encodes CASSRVPGTSGSSSYNEQFF.